The rows below give T cell receptor beta chains drawn from one sample of a study of blood T cell repertoires in COVID-19. Assay: immunoSEQ multiplex PCR; the TCRdb copy retains only in-frame clones and omits some. The sample shows approximately 300,000 clones, around 87% of them seen only once. Sequencing input: PBMCs or T cells enriched from blood (not recorded which). All receptors derive from a woman between 25 and 40 years old who had recovered from COVID-19. CDR3s leave out the opening cysteine and the closing phenylalanine or tryptophan.

V gene	J gene	CDR3 protein
TRBV4-2	TRBJ2-5	ASSQELVQETQY
TRBV7-2	TRBJ2-1	ASSRQGSAYNEQF
TRBV2	TRBJ1-1	ASTKTGNTEAF
TRBV19	TRBJ1-1	ASSMGGSSRREAF
TRBV2	TRBJ1-2	ASRGPPTGASGYT
TRBV7-2	TRBJ1-5	ASSLGRQALLGNQPQH
TRBV18	TRBJ1-6	ASSPLEGPLH
TRBV7-6	TRBJ2-1	ASSTTAGGSYNEQF
TRBV7-2	TRBJ1-2	ASSPRDSLYGYT
TRBV19	TRBJ2-7	ASSEGRGNEQY
TRBV12-5	TRBJ1-1	ASGLVLTEPNTEAF
TRBV6-5	TRBJ1-5	ATHEEGRRNQPQH
TRBV24-1	TRBJ2-2	ATSDTGTGGFVTGELF
TRBV5-1	TRBJ2-3	ASSFETSTDTQY
TRBV4-3	TRBJ2-5	ASSQDTGWSGVGETQY
TRBV6-2/TRBV6-3	TRBJ2-1	ASSQPAGTSGRYNEQF
TRBV27	TRBJ1-5	ASSYRQGNQPQH
TRBV18	TRBJ1-6	ASSPRAGTNNSPLH
TRBV11-2	TRBJ1-2	ASSSRTGYYGYT
TRBV19	TRBJ1-3	ASSTRDRAGNTIY
TRBV7-2	TRBJ1-2	ASSPEWTTYGYT
TRBV28	TRBJ1-2	ASSFMGRYGYT
TRBV6-5	TRBJ1-3	ASSPRQGQGNTIY
TRBV6-5	TRBJ2-2	ASRLGQGNTGELF
TRBV27	TRBJ1-2	ASSSGLHYGYT
TRBV19	TRBJ1-3	ASNTGEGVNTIY
TRBV5-6	TRBJ2-6	ASSEGTYSGTGANVLT
TRBV6-2/TRBV6-3	TRBJ2-3	ASSQRANTQY
TRBV6-4	TRBJ1-1	ARTERSHTEAF
TRBV28	TRBJ2-7	ASSLSRQGDYEQY
TRBV5-1	TRBJ2-5	ASSLDGMGRGRQETQY
TRBV5-4	TRBJ2-3	ATSRGSGGHTDTQY
TRBV10-1	TRBJ2-5	ASSQRQAQETQY
TRBV6-6	TRBJ1-5	ASSSPGTGLNQPQH
TRBV15	TRBJ2-5	ATNLGQGGREETQY
TRBV7-3	TRBJ1-1	ASSLTTATNTEAF
TRBV28	TRBJ1-5	ASSLRQDQPQH
TRBV3-1/TRBV3-2	TRBJ1-1	ASSQPSGFREAF
TRBV27	TRBJ2-5	ASSSGTGGAEETQY
TRBV3-1/TRBV3-2	TRBJ2-5	ASSQDISWETQY
TRBV4-2	TRBJ1-1	ASSQEFPGWGAF
TRBV19	TRBJ1-1	ASSIGPGQNTEAF
TRBV19	TRBJ2-5	ASSILFGQGQETQY
TRBV29-1	TRBJ1-2	SVEGLRDRTNYGYT
TRBV27	TRBJ2-5	ASSLNRVEETQY
TRBV19	TRBJ2-3	ASSNPRVGGSTDTQY
TRBV11-2	TRBJ1-5	ASSLFPEQPQH
TRBV4-1	TRBJ1-4	ASSLTSTGGVTNEKLF
TRBV28	TRBJ1-2	ASARDRAYYGYT
TRBV6-5	TRBJ2-1	ASSRQGAVNEQF
TRBV23-1	TRBJ1-2	ASSRGTGSSYGYT
TRBV4-1	TRBJ1-6	ASSQEGVRSSPLH
TRBV2	TRBJ2-7	ATGQGYTAGEQY
TRBV11-2	TRBJ2-4	ASSFQERYRGLDIQY
TRBV15	TRBJ2-3	ATSSDPSGGRDTQY
TRBV5-6	TRBJ1-3	ASSLEGVAGNTIY
TRBV27	TRBJ2-7	ASTPAPGYEQY
TRBV28	TRBJ2-1	ASKETGDNEQF
TRBV7-2	TRBJ1-2	ASSLRRANYGYT
TRBV13	TRBJ1-6	ASSSTGTYGSPLH